The next 19 T cell receptor beta chains were all read from a single sample in a study of shared clonotypes between healthy human individuals (dated by TCRdb to the early 2020s). Receptor libraries were prepared by the immunoSEQ multiplex PCR assay. What TCRdb holds here is the immuneACCESS table cut down to in-frame rearrangements. Part of the clones is not present; checked against another copy, under half of the missing clones reflect an unresolved V gene, and the others are unexplained. The sample table holds approximately 480,000 clones, of which approximately 79% were seen once. Roughly an eighth of the sample lies in the top ten. The source material was PBMCs. These receptors all stem from a middle-aged woman in good health. Some clones in this sample may be carry-over from other donors' samples.

The chain employs TRBV5-1 and TRBJ2-3; D is ambiguous. Germline CDR1 is SGHRS and CDR2 is YFSETQ. The V and J ends lost 2 bases and 6 bases respectively, with 4 bases between them. This CDR3 region has 11 residues. Here the CDR3 reads CASSFDDTQYF. CDR3 coding DNA: TGCGCCAGCAGCTTTGACGATACGCAGTATTTT.

The V and J genes are TRBV7-2 and TRBJ2-1; 12 nucleotides align to TRBD2. The CDR3 sequence is 19 residues long. The J segment lost 2 bases and the V segment lost 5 bases, leaving 13 bases of the junction unmatched. Looked up from germline, CDR1 is SGHTA and CDR2 is FQGNSA. CDR3 amino acids: CASSLPRTSGTAPYNEQFF. In DNA, the CDR3 is TGTGCCAGCAGCCTACCCCGGACTAGCGGGACAGCCCCCTACAATGAGCAGTTCTTC. The whole variable domain, remainder taken from reference TRBV7-2 and TRBJ2-1, is GAGVSQSPSNKVTEKGKDVELRCDPISGHTALYWYRQSLGQGLEFLIYFQGNSAPDKSGLPSDRFSAERTGGSVSTLTIQRTQQEDSAVYLCASSLPRTSGTAPYNEQFFGPGTRLTVL.

The chain has TRBV5-1 and TRBJ1-2; D is unclear. This CDR3 spans 13 amino acids. Looked up from germline, CDR1 is SGHRS and CDR2 is YFSETQ. V lost 0 bases, J lost 6 bases, and 9 bases lay in between. The CDR3 DNA sequence: TGCGCCAGCAGCTTGGGGGGTGGACATGGCTACACCTTC. Its translation is CASSLGGGHGYTF.

The chain joins TRBV5-1 to TRBJ2-1; 11 bases align to TRBD2. Germline CDR1 reads SGHRS; CDR2 reads YFSETQ. This CDR3 is built from 17 residues. V shed 3 bases and J 10 bases; nucleotides not matched to a gene: 15. Here the CDR3 reads CASSSVTSGTIWPEQFF. Here the CDR3 DNA reads TGCGCCAGCAGCTCGGTGACTAGCGGGACTATTTGGCCGGAGCAGTTCTTC.

J is TRBJ1-6 and V is TRBV5-1, with D unresolved. The CDR3 spans 17 residues. Trimming removed 0 bases from V and 5 bases from J, with 15 bases in between. The V gene's germline CDR1 is SGHRS and CDR2 YFSETQ. CDR3 coding DNA: TGCGCCAGCAGCTTGGCCCCACCGGACGGGGATAATTCACCCCTCCACTTT. Amino acid sequence: CASSLAPPDGDNSPLHF. The full variable domain, rest sourced from reference TRBV5-1 and TRBJ1-6, is KAGVTQTPRYLIKTRGQQVTLSCSPISGHRSVSWYQQTPGQGLQFLFEYFSETQRNKGNFPGRFSGRQFSNSRSEMNVSTLELGDSALYLCASSLAPPDGDNSPLHFGNGTRLTVT.

The chain combines TRBV5-6 with TRBJ2-5, with 11 bases that match TRBD2. Unmatched junction bases numbered 2, after V lost 0 bases and J lost 1 base. The germline V gene encodes CDR1 SGHDT and CDR2 YYEEEE. This CDR3 has 16 amino acids. CDR3 loop: CASSLGTSGLQETQYF. The CDR3 DNA reads TGTGCCAGCAGCTTGGGGACTAGCGGGCTCCAAGAGACCCAGTACTTC.

The chain couples TRBV28 to TRBJ2-7; a weak D match, TRBD1 (5 bases). V lost 3 bases and J 1 base, leaving 13 bases between the germline ends. This CDR3 is built from 15 residues. The V gene's germline CDR1 is MDHEN and CDR2 SYDVKM. CDR3 sequence reads: CASSFGPGKSYEQYF. CDR3 nucleotides: TGTGCCAGCAGTTTTGGGCCAGGGAAGTCCTACGAGCAGTACTTC.

V is TRBV9 and J is TRBJ1-1, with no clear D. V shed 2 bases and J shed 3 bases, with 8 bases lying between them. The CDR3 extends over 13 amino acids. Germline V CDR1 and CDR2: SGDLS, YYNGEE. CDR3 amino acids: CASSVSTDTEAFF. CDR3 nucleotides: TGTGCCAGCAGCGTTTCAACGGACACTGAAGCTTTCTTT.

The chain uses TRBV2 and TRBJ2-2, with 12 bases aligning to TRBD2. The V gene end was trimmed by 6 bases and the J gene end by 4 bases; junction bases not matched to a gene: 9. In germline, CDR1 is SNHLY, CDR2 FYNNEI. The CDR3 is made up of 17 amino acids. DNA of the CDR3: TGTGCCAGCAGGGCTAGCGGGAGGGCCGAGGGCACCGGGGAGCTGTTTTTT. It yields the protein CASRASGRAEGTGELFF.

The chain joins TRBV25-1 to TRBJ2-7; D might be TRBD1 (6 bases). The CDR3 runs to 11 residues. Trimming stripped 9 bases from V and 4 bases from J, with 10 bases between. The V gene's germline CDR1 is MGHDK and CDR2 SYGVNS. The CDR3 region is CASQGRYEQYF. Written as DNA, the CDR3 is TGTGCCAGTCAGGGGCGGTACGAGCAGTACTTC.

V usage is TRBV7-6 and J usage is TRBJ1-2, with 7 positions matching TRBD1. The CDR3 is 13 residues long. In germline, CDR1 is SGHVS, CDR2 FNYEAQ. Losses at the gene ends were 5 bases for V and 4 bases for J; bases not matched to a gene: 4. CDR3 DNA sequence: TGTGCCAGCAGCAGTAGACAGGGCTATGGCTACACCTTC. It codes for CASSSRQGYGYTF.

This chain uses TRBV10-3 with TRBJ2-5; 9 bases line up with TRBD1. Germline V CDR1 and CDR2: ENHRY, SYGVKD. Trimming at V came to 4 bases and at J to 6 bases, leaving 6 bases not matched to a gene. The CDR3 covers 14 residues. This CDR3 reads CAISVGTGWQTQYF. CDR3 DNA sequence: TGTGCCATCAGTGTGGGGACAGGGTGGCAGACCCAGTACTTC.

This clone was detected only once. V and J are TRBV30 and TRBJ2-1; 7 bases agree with TRBD1. The CDR3 loop spans 15 amino acids. Per germline, CDR1 GTSNPN and CDR2 SVGIG (reference sequence). Losses at the gene ends were 2 bases for V and 4 bases for J; bases not matched to a gene: 8. This CDR3 is CAWSTWDSLYNEQFF. In DNA form, the CDR3 reads TGTGCCTGGAGTACCTGGGACAGCCTTTACAATGAGCAGTTCTTC.

This clone was detected many times. The chain has TRBV7-9 and TRBJ2-3, with 10 bases fitting TRBD2. This CDR3 comprises 15 residues. Looked up from germline, CDR1 is SEHNR and CDR2 is FQNEAQ (reference sequence). V lost 2 bases to trimming and J lost 4 bases; unmatched junction nucleotides: 3. The CDR3 DNA sequence: TGTGCCAGCAGCTTATCTAGCGGGAGTTCAGATACGCAGTATTTT. As protein: CASSLSSGSSDTQYF.

This clone occurred a few times. V gene TRBV6-4 combines with J gene TRBJ2-2; the D gene is possibly TRBD2 (7 bases). Germline CDR1 reads MRHNA; CDR2 reads SNTAGT. V gave up 8 bases and J gave up 3 bases, with 10 bases separating them. This CDR3 has 13 residues. The CDR3 sequence: CASGGGDTGELFF. In DNA form, the CDR3 reads TGTGCCAGCGGCGGGGGCGACACCGGGGAGCTGTTTTTT.

This clone has a single count. The chain recombines TRBV28 with TRBJ1-2, with D tentatively TRBD1 (5 bases). Germline V gene lookup returns CDR1 MDHEN and CDR2 SYDVKM. V lost 4 bases and J lost 1, with 13 bases in between. The CDR3 covers 15 residues. The CDR3 protein is CASSSWGEVNYGYTF. The DNA for the CDR3 is TGTGCCAGCAGTTCATGGGGGGAGGTTAACTATGGCTACACCTTC.

Here the CDR3 reads CASSPTLGGTTEAFF. CDR3 in DNA: TGTGCCAGCAGCCCCACCTTGGGGGGGACCACTGAAGCTTTCTTT. The rearrangement links TRBV7-3 to TRBJ1-1; D is possibly TRBD1 (5 bases). V lost 5 bases to trimming and J lost 4 bases, with 17 bases between them. CDR1 and CDR2 (germline): SGHTA, FQGTGA. The CDR3 consists of 15 residues.

The J gene is TRBJ1-2, the V gene TRBV7-8, with 8 positions matching TRBD1. V shed 1 base and J 8 bases; nucleotides not matched to a gene: 15. CDR1 and CDR2 (germline): SGHVS, FQNEAQ. This CDR3 is 17 amino acids long. This chain's CDR3 is CASSLVFGRGQSGGYTF. In nucleotides, the CDR3 is TGTGCCAGCAGCTTAGTTTTTGGCAGGGGGCAGTCGGGCGGCTACACCTTC. The full variable domain, its missing parts supplied by reference TRBV7-8 and TRBJ1-2, is GAGVSQSPRYKVAKRGQDVALRCDPISGHVSLFWYQQALGQGPEFLTYFQNEAQLDKSGLPSDRFFAERPEGSVSTLKIQRTQQEDSAVYLCASSLVFGRGQSGGYTFGSGTRLTVV.

The table lists this clone with a count of one. The chain links TRBV11-1 to TRBJ2-3; TRBD2 agrees at 8 bases. This CDR3 comprises 16 residues. Trimming removed 5 bases from V and 0 bases from J; junction bases left unmatched: 7. Germline V lookup: CDR1 SGHAT, CDR2 FQDESV (reference sequence). CDR3 DNA: TGTGCCAGCAGCATGGGACTAGATGGGAGCACAGATACGCAGTATTTT. Its protein product is CASSMGLDGSTDTQYF. Full variable domain (rest looked up from reference TRBV11-1 and TRBJ2-3): EAEVAQSPRYKITEKSQAVAFWCDPISGHATLYWYRQILGQGPELLVQFQDESVVDDSQLPKDRFSAERLKGVDSTLKIQPAELGDSAMYLCASSMGLDGSTDTQYFGPGTRLTVL.